What follows are 27 T cell receptor beta chains derived from one specimen sequenced in a study of graft-versus-host responses after intestinal transplantation. Produced via immunoSEQ multiplex PCR; TCRdb's table is partial and in-frame only. This sample has around 19,000 clones, with under 40% found just once. This sample comprised alloreactive CD4+ T cells from a mixed lymphocyte reaction culture, obtained before transplantation. This sample's subset: CFSE-low proliferating T cells sorted from roughly six-day pre-transplant mixed lymphocyte reaction (GvH or HvG direction). The receptor source for this set is a human patient who was an organ donor for intestinal transplantation.

The chain is built from TRBV4-3 and TRBJ1-2; 8 bases are a match to TRBD1. Germline CDR1 and CDR2: LGHNA and YSLEER. The CDR3 is 15 residues long. The J segment lost 4 bases and the V segment lost 2 bases, leaving 6 bases of the junction unmatched. The CDR3: CASSQQDRAIYGYTF. The CDR3 DNA follows: TGCGCCAGCAGCCAACAGGACAGGGCTATCTATGGCTACACCTTC.

This clone was counted between two and nine times. The chain links TRBV28 to TRBJ1-3; no clear D. V dropped 8 bases and J dropped 0 bases, with 14 bases sitting between them. In germline, CDR1 is MDHEN, CDR2 SYDVKM. The CDR3 has 15 amino acids. CDR3 protein: CASGAGVPSGNTIYF. The DNA for the CDR3 is TGTGCCAGCGGCGCCGGGGTACCCTCTGGAAACACCATATATTTT.

The chain links TRBV7-9 to TRBJ2-1, with TRBD1 identical over 10 bases. Unmatched junction bases numbered 8, after V lost 5 bases and J lost 7 bases. The CDR3 contains 15 residues. From germline, CDR1 is SEHNR and CDR2 FQNEAQ (reference sequence). The CDR3 nucleotides read TGTGCCAGCAGCCCCGACAGGGGGCGATGGAATGAGCAGTTCTTC. Its translation is CASSPDRGRWNEQFF.

The chain uses TRBV5-1 and TRBJ1-2; D gene ambiguous. V was trimmed by 0 bases and J by 4 bases, leaving 7 bases between them. The CDR3 runs to 13 residues. Germline CDR1 and CDR2: SGHRS and YFSETQ. Here the CDR3 reads CASSLERPYGYTF. In DNA form, the CDR3 reads TGCGCCAGCAGCTTGGAGCGACCCTATGGCTACACCTTC. The variable domain in full, with the rest retrieved from reference TRBV5-1 and TRBJ1-2, is KAGVTQTPRYLIKTRGQQVTLSCSPISGHRSVSWYQQTPGQGLQFLFEYFSETQRNKGNFPGRFSGRQFSNSRSEMNVSTLELGDSALYLCASSLERPYGYTFGSGTRLTVV.

This clone was observed once. The chain combines TRBV29-1 with TRBJ2-3; D uncertain. CDR3 length: 12 amino acids. Trimming shortened V by 3 bases and J by 0 bases, and 4 bases separated the two germline ends. From germline, CDR1 is SQVTM and CDR2 ANQGSEA. CDR3 amino acids: CSVDHSTDTQYF. In DNA form, the CDR3 reads TGCAGCGTTGACCATAGCACAGATACGCAGTATTTT.

This clone was detected only a few times. The genes are TRBV5-3 and TRBJ2-7; TRBD1 or TRBD2 may be the D gene (5 bases each). TRBV5-3 is an open reading frame whose function is uncertain. Trimming shortened V by 4 bases and J by 1 base, and 15 bases separated the two germline ends. The CDR3 length is 15 residues. The CDR3 nucleotides are TGTGCCAGAAGCCCCCCTGACGGGGCATCCTACGAGCAGTACTTC. Translating gives CARSPPDGASYEQYF.

The chain has TRBV4-1 and TRBJ2-1; TRBD2 aligns across 8 bases. V gave up 0 bases and J gave up 12 bases; unmatched junction bases: 10. The germline CDR1 and CDR2 sequences are MGHRA and YSYEKL. The CDR3 covers 15 residues. CDR3 nucleotides: TGCGCCAGCAGCCAAGATCCGGCGGGAGGATTCAGGCAGTTCTTC. It specifies CASSQDPAGGFRQFF.

This clone has more than one count but fewer than ten. The chain recombines TRBV6-5 with TRBJ2-5; 8 bases are shared with TRBD2. V shed 3 bases, J shed 2 bases, and the junction held 5 bases outside the gene matches. Germline V gene lookup returns CDR1 MNHEY and CDR2 SVGAGI. The CDR3 covers 15 residues. CDR3 loop: CASSYDGTRQETQYF. The CDR3 region has the DNA TGTGCCAGCAGTTATGACGGGACTAGACAAGAGACCCAGTACTTC.

The chain links TRBV9 to TRBJ1-1, with D perhaps TRBD1 (6 bases). V dropped 0 bases and J dropped 4 bases, with 10 bases sitting between them. This CDR3 has 14 residues. Germline CDR1 SGDLS, CDR2 YYNGEE. The CDR3 DNA reads TGTGCCAGCAGCGTAGTACCAGGGGCCACTGAAGCTTTCTTT. Translation: CASSVVPGATEAFF.

The sample holds a few counts of this clone. The chain uses TRBV6-1 and TRBJ2-1, with a tentative D call TRBD2 (6 bases). There are 14 residues in the CDR3. The germline V and J ends were trimmed by 6 bases and 1 base, with 10 bases remaining between them. Germline loops: CDR1 MNHNS, CDR2 SASEGT. The CDR3 loop reads CASRLALSYNEQFF. The CDR3 nucleotides read TGTGCCAGCAGACTAGCCCTATCCTACAATGAGCAGTTCTTC.

The rearrangement links TRBV12-5 to TRBJ2-3; D perhaps matches TRBD1 (5 bases). The CDR3 runs to 16 residues. From germline, CDR1 is LGHNT and CDR2 FRNRAP. The V and J ends lost 2 bases and 8 bases respectively, with 20 bases between them. Here the CDR3 reads CASGLPRQGSWGTQYF. The DNA for the CDR3 is TGTGCTAGTGGTTTGCCCCGGCAGGGTTCATGGGGTACGCAGTATTTT.

The chain employs TRBV10-3 and TRBJ1-2; no definite D call. Deletions cut 2 bases from V and 4 bases from J, with 23 bases between. Germline V gives CDR1 ENHRY, CDR2 SYGVKD. This CDR3 region has 18 residues. This CDR3 reads CAISEVPKSALTPYGYTF. The CDR3 DNA is TGTGCCATCAGTGAGGTTCCTAAAAGCGCTCTTACCCCCTATGGCTACACCTTC.

This clone appeared a few times. The chain employs TRBV5-7 and TRBJ1-2; D gene ambiguous. TRBV5-7 is labeled an ORF, and its function is uncertain. The CDR3 has 12 residues. The V and J ends lost 4 bases and 12 bases respectively, with 16 bases between them. CDR3 sequence: CASSMLGSPHTF. In DNA, the CDR3 is TGTGCCAGCAGCATGCTCGGGTCGCCGCACACCTTC.

By share, this clone counts as medium-sized. The chain carries TRBV21-1 and TRBJ2-7; the table's TRBD1 call for D was not verified on the DNA. TRBV21-1 is an annotated pseudogene. CDR3 size: 15 residues. The CDR3 nucleotides read TGTGCCAGCAGCATCAAGGACAGGGACCCCTACGAGCAGTACTTC. Translating gives CASSIKDRDPYEQYF.

The gene calls are TRBV5-4 and TRBJ1-2, with unresolved D. The CDR3 has 11 residues. Trimming pared 0 bases from V and 7 bases from J, leaving 4 bases between. Germline loops: CDR1 SGHNT, CDR2 YYREEE (reference sequence). In DNA, the CDR3 is TGTGCCAGCAGCTTGGGGTTTGGCTACACCTTC. Protein sequence: CASSLGFGYTF.

Only a few counts were recorded for this clone. The V and J genes are TRBV7-3 and TRBJ1-2; D remains unclear. CDR3 size: 13 residues. Germline V gives CDR1 SGHTA, CDR2 FQGTGA. V was cut by 2 bases and J by 5 bases, with 9 bases left in between. The CDR3 region has the DNA TGTGCCAGCAGCTTAGCGGCCGGGTATGGCTACACCTTC. Protein: CASSLAAGYGYTF.

This clone occurred a few times. The CDR3 DNA is TGTGCCAGCAGCGGACTAGGCACAGATACGCAGTATTTT. It yields the protein CASSGLGTDTQYF. This chain connects TRBV6-1 to TRBJ2-3; 7 bases line up with TRBD2. Germline values: CDR1 MNHNS, CDR2 SASEGT. The V gene end was trimmed by 6 bases and the J gene end by 1 base; junction bases not matched to a gene: 1. This CDR3 is 13 amino acids long.

This clone was observed a few times. The rearrangement uses TRBV7-9 and TRBJ1-1; D gene ambiguous. There are 15 residues in the CDR3. The ends were cut back, 0 bases at V and 4 bases at J, with 12 bases in the middle. Per germline, CDR1 SEHNR and CDR2 FQNEAQ (reference sequence). The CDR3 loop reads CASSLATGWLTEAFF. CDR3 in DNA: TGTGCCAGCAGCTTAGCGACCGGGTGGCTCACTGAAGCTTTCTTT.

The chain links TRBV5-1 to TRBJ2-7; the D gene is possibly TRBD1 (6 bases). Germline V lookup: CDR1 SGHRS, CDR2 YFSETQ. Trimming shortened V by 1 base and J by 1 base, and 21 bases separated the two germline ends. CDR3 length: 18 amino acids. CDR3: CASSLPDRSQGSSYEQYF. The CDR3 nucleotides read TGCGCCAGCAGCTTGCCCGACAGGTCCCAAGGAAGTTCCTACGAGCAGTACTTC.

V gene TRBV7-9 combines with J gene TRBJ2-3; the match to TRBD2 covers 10 bases. The CDR3 runs 16 residues. Unmatched junction bases numbered 3, after V lost 1 base and J lost 2 bases. The germline V gene encodes CDR1 SEHNR and CDR2 FQNEAQ (reference sequence). The CDR3 loop is CASSLGSGRDTDTQYF. The CDR3 region has the DNA TGTGCCAGCAGCTTAGGGAGCGGGAGGGACACAGATACGCAGTATTTT.

V gene TRBV6-1 combines with J gene TRBJ2-7; D is undetermined. Trimming cost V 6 bases and J 3 bases, with 18 bases left between them. Germline CDR1 reads MNHNS; CDR2 reads SASEGT. The CDR3 totals 15 residues. The CDR3 region has the DNA TGTGCCAGCAGCCTTTACGGGTCATCGAGCTACGAGCAGTACTTC. The encoded protein is CASSLYGSSSYEQYF.

This clone was detected a few times. V gene TRBV11-2 combines with J gene TRBJ2-3; D gene unclear. Trimming left V 4 bases short and J 1 base short, with 3 bases between. CDR1 and CDR2 from the germline V gene are SGHAT and FQNNGV. The CDR3 totals 12 residues. The CDR3 loop is CASSYGTDTQYF. DNA of the CDR3: TGTGCCAGCAGCTACGGCACAGATACGCAGTATTTT.

The chain carries TRBV23-1 and TRBJ2-5; D might be TRBD2 (6 bases). Being an ORF, TRBV23-1 has a function that is uncertain. This CDR3 comprises 16 residues. Trimming took off 0 bases at V and 4 bases at J, with 15 bases between the two ends. The CDR3, as DNA: TGCGCCAGCAGTCAATCGCCTTGTGGGGGAGGAGAGACCCAGTACTTC. It specifies CASSQSPCGGGETQYF.

Remarks on this clone: Possible read error: a much larger clone is one base away. Other DNA sequences in the same sample also yield this CDR3. The rearrangement joins TRBV5-1 to TRBJ1-2; 9 bases are shared with TRBD1. J gave up 8 bases and V 3 bases, and 5 bases lay outside the gene matches. Germline-derived CDR1 and CDR2 are SGHRS and YFSETQ. This CDR3 region has 13 residues. This chain's CDR3 is CASSSQGAGGYTF. The DNA of the CDR3 is TGCGCCAGCAGCTCACAGGGGGCTGGGGGCTACACCTTC.

There are a few counts of this clone. The rearrangement joins TRBV7-2 to TRBJ2-5; D not certain. The V gene lost 5 bases and the J gene lost 2 bases, with 12 bases spanning the gap. This CDR3 comprises 14 residues. Germline V gene lookup returns CDR1 SGHTA and CDR2 FQGNSA. CDR3 coding DNA: TGTGCCAGCAGCCCAGAGTGGCTGCAAGAGACCCAGTACTTC. Protein: CASSPEWLQETQYF.

This clone was observed a handful of times. The CDR3 nucleotides read TGTGCCTGGAGTGTACTAGGCTTTAACTATGGCTACACCTTC. This translates into CAWSVLGFNYGYTF. The V and J genes are TRBV30 and TRBJ1-2; unclear D gene. V was pared by 0 bases and J by 1 base, with 9 bases between. The CDR3 totals 14 residues. CDR1 GTSNPN and CDR2 SVGIG come from the germline V gene (reference sequence).

This clone showed up just a few times. The chain carries TRBV2 and TRBJ2-3; 8 nucleotides match TRBD1. Germline lookup yields CDR1 SNHLY and CDR2 FYNNEI. This CDR3 spans 14 amino acids. V trimming: 4 bases; J trimming: 4 bases; junction bases outside the gene matches: 4. The CDR3 DNA is TGTGCCAGCAGTGGACAGGGGCCCCCAGATACGCAGTATTTT. Translating it yields CASSGQGPPDTQYF.